At least ten counts were recorded for the clone carrying this T cell receptor beta chain. Using its own MiXCR run on the RACE reads, TCRdb lists one record per CDR3 protein. The sample lists some 330,000 distinct CDR3 sequences, about 5% occurring once. The data were taken from a study of human T cells and chemical hapten exposure. J lost 4 bases, V lost 2 bases, and 7 bases had no gene match. Germline V lookup: CDR1 SNHLY, CDR2 FYNNEI. The CDR3 consists of 16 residues. Regarding time point: pre-sensitization, week 0. As for treatment: therapeutic diphenylcyclopropenone sensitization with weekly scalp DPC.

The sequence was collected from a woman aged 18-29 years with alopecia areata. Some clones in this sample may be carry-over from other donors' samples. V usage is TRBV2 and J usage is TRBJ2-3; 9 nucleotides align to TRBD2. The sample here was whole blood, taken in connection with sensitization to the hapten diphenylcyclopropenone (DPC). CDR3 DNA: TGTGCCAGCAGTGAATTCGGCGGGGGGGGCCCAGATACGCAGTATTTT. Its translation is CASSEFGGGGPDTQYF.